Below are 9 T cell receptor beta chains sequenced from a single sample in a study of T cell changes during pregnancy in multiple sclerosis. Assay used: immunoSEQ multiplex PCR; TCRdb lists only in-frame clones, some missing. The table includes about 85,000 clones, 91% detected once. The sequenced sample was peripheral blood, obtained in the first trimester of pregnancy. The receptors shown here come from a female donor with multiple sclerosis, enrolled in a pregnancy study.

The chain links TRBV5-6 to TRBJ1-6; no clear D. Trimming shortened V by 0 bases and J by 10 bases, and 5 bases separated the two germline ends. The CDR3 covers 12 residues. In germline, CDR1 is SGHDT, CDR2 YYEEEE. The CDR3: CASSLALSPLHF. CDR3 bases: TGTGCCAGCAGCTTGGCCCTCTCACCCCTCCACTTT.

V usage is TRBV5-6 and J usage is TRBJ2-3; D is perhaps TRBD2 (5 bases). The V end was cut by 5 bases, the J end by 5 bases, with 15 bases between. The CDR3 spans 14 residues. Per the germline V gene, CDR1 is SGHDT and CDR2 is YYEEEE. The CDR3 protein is CASSLPRARDTQYF. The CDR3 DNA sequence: TGTGCCAGCAGTCTGCCGAGGGCGAGAGATACGCAGTATTTT.

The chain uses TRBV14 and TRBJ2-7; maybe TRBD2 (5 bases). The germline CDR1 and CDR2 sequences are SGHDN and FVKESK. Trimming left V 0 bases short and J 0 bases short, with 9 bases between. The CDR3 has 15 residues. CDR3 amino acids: CASSQDASSSYEQYF. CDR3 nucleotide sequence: TGTGCCAGCAGCCAAGACGCTAGCAGCTCCTACGAGCAGTACTTC. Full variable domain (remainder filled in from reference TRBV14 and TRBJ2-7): EAGVTQFPSHSVIEKGQTVTLRCDPISGHDNLYWYRRVMGKEIKFLLHFVKESKQDESGMPNNRFLAERTGGTYSTLKVQPAELEDSGVYFCASSQDASSSYEQYFGPGTRLTVT.

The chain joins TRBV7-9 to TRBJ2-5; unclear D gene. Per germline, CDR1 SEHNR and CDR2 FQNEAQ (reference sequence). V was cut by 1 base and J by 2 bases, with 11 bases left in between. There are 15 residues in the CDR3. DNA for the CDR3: TGTGCCAGCAGCTTAGTTCGGGTAAAGCAAGAGACCCAGTACTTC. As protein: CASSLVRVKQETQYF.

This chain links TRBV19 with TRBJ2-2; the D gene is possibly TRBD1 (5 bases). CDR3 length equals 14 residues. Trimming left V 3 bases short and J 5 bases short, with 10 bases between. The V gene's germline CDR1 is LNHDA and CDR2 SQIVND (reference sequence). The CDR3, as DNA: TGTGCCAGTAGTATTCAGGGATGGACCGGGGAGCTGTTTTTT. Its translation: CASSIQGWTGELFF.

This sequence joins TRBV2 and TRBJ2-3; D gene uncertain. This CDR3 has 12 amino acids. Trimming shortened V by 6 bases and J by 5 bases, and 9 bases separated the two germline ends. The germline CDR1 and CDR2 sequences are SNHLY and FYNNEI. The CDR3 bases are TGTGCCAGCAGAAGAACGGGAGATACGCAGTATTTT. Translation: CASRRTGDTQYF.

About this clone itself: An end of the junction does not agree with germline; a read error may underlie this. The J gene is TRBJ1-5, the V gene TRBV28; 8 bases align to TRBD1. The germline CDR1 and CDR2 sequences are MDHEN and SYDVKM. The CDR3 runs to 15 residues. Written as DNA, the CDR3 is TGTGCCGGCAGTAAAGGGACAGGAAAAAATCAGCCCCAGCATTTT. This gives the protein CAGSKGTGKNQPQHF.

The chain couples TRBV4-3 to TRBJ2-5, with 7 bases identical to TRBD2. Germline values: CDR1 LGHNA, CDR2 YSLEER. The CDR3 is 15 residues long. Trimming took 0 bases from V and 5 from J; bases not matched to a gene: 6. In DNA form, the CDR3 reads TGCGCCAGCAGCCAAGATCCCGGGACTAAGGAGACCCAGTACTTC. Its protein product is CASSQDPGTKETQYF.

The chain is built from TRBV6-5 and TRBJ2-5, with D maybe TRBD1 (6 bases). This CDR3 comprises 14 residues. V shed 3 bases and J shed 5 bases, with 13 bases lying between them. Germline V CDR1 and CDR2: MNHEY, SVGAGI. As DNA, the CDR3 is TGTGCCAGCAGTTATGCCAGGGGATATGAGACCCAGTACTTC. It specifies CASSYARGYETQYF.